The clone carrying this T cell receptor beta chain was seen a few times. Its antigen is as yet unknown. This sample was taken from a study of cytomegalovirus exposure and HLA in healthy donors. Study observations and caveats: Reports described diagnosis of cytomegalovirus status by the classifier as highly specific and sensitive.

J was trimmed by 4 bases and V by 5 bases; bases with no gene match: 7. The CDR3 covers 15 residues. Germline CDR1 SGHAT, CDR2 FQNNGV. The primer mix had 60 Vbeta and 13 Jbeta primers. Clones were sequenced by immunoSEQ multiplex PCR, and TCRdb holds only the in-frame ones, with some missing. The sample shows more than 140,000 clones, almost 85% of them seen only once. Donors had nominal health at sampling but likely had unrecorded immune exposures. The sequenced sample consisted of PBMCs. The TCR sequence derives from a man aged 25 to 40 in good health and CMV-seropositive. The chain is built from TRBV11-2 and TRBJ2-3; 9 positions agree with TRBD2. The CDR3 DNA reads as TGTGCCAGCAGCCTGGGACTAGCTGGGCCAGATACGCAGTATTTT. It is translated as CASSLGLAGPDTQYF. The entire variable domain, with the rest obtained from reference TRBV11-2 and TRBJ2-3, is as follows: EAGVAQSPRYKIIEKRQSVAFWCNPISGHATLYWYQQILGQGPKLLIQFQNNGVVDDSQLPKDRFSAERLKGVDSTLKIQPAKLEDSAVYLCASSLGLAGPDTQYFGPGTRLTVL.